Presented here are 9 T cell receptor beta chains from one specimen sequenced in a study of blood T cells in healthy people across ages. With a J-beta primer mix and a sample-barcoded 5' primer, a second PCR ran about 7 to 11 cycles. TCRdb re-called the 5' RACE reads with MiXCR, one entry per CDR3 protein. Of hundreds of thousands of distinct CDR3 sequences in the sample, about 37% were seen once. The source material was blood. The receptors derive from a man between 18 and 35 years old in good health.

This clonotype was found a few times. The junction does not match germline at one end; this may be a read error. The gene calls are TRBV6-5 and TRBJ1-1, with 7 bases fitting TRBD1. Germline CDR1 is MNHEY and CDR2 is SVGAGI. The CDR3 is 16 residues long. CDR3 coding DNA: TGTGCCAGCAGTACCCTATCTGGGAGAGGGGGCACTGAGGCTTTCTTT. The encoded protein is CASSTLSGRGGTEAFF.

This clonotype has at least ten counts. One end of the junction does not line up with germline, which may come from a read error. The V call is TRBV6-2 or TRBV6-3, the J call TRBJ1-1; no clear D. Germline V gives CDR1 MNHEY, CDR2 SVGEGT. The CDR3 is 11 amino acids. This CDR3 reads CASSENSEAFF. CDR3 bases: TGTGCCAGCAGTGAGAACAGTGAAGCTTTCTTT.

This clonotype was detected only a few times. The chain has TRBV28 and TRBJ1-2; D uncertain. Germline CDR1 MDHEN, CDR2 SYDVKM. The V end was cut by 4 bases, the J end by 4 bases, with 10 bases between. CDR3 length: 13 residues. CDR3 sequence: CASSSGRSYGYTF. The CDR3 nucleotides read TGTGCCAGCAGTTCGGGCAGGAGCTATGGCTACACCTTC.

The chain has TRBV19 and TRBJ2-3, with TRBD1 matching over 7 bases. Trimming took 3 bases from V and 5 from J; bases not matched to a gene: 8. CDR1 LNHDA and CDR2 SQIVND come from the germline V gene (reference sequence). This CDR3 contains 15 residues. DNA of the CDR3: TGTGCCAGTAGTATGAGGCAGGGGGTTGGAGATACGCAGTATTTT. Its protein is CASSMRQGVGDTQYF.

CDR3 sequence (DNA): TGTGCCAGCAGCCAAGATCAGGGGCCTCTCTACGAGCAGTACTTC. Translated: CASSQDQGPLYEQYF. The V gene is TRBV4-2, the J gene TRBJ2-7; TRBD1 is a possible D gene (6 bases). Trimming pared 0 bases from V and 3 bases from J, leaving 12 bases between. CDR1 is LGHNA and CDR2 is YNFKEQ in the germline V gene. The CDR3 is 15 amino acids.

The V call is TRBV5-6, the J call TRBJ1-1; a weak D match, TRBD1 (5 bases). The length of the CDR3 is 13 residues. CDR1 SGHDT and CDR2 YYEEEE come from the germline V gene. V was trimmed by 1 base and J by 11 bases, leaving 15 bases between them. CDR3 sequence: CASSLPGQDGAFF. In nucleotides, the CDR3 is TGTGCCAGCAGCTTGCCAGGGCAGGACGGGGCTTTCTTT.

Comment on this clonotype: This may be a read error: a much more frequent sequence differs by one nucleotide. This chain joins TRBV6-6 and TRBJ1-6; D is unresolved. This CDR3 comprises 14 residues. Germline V gene lookup returns CDR1 MNHNY and CDR2 SVGAGI (reference sequence). The CDR3 DNA follows: TGTGCCAGCAGTTACGGGGAGGGTAATTCACCCCCCCACTTT. This gives the protein CASSYGEGNSPPHF.

Concerning this clonotype: One junction end does not reproduce the germline sequence, and a read error may be involved. V gene TRBV20-1 combines with J gene TRBJ1-5; D is unresolved. The CDR3 totals 14 residues. CDR1 and CDR2 (germline): DFQATT, SNEGSKA (reference sequence). The CDR3 nucleotides read TGCAGTCCTAGACCCCGATATAGCAATCAGCCCCAGCATTTT. Translating gives CSPRPRYSNQPQHF.

This clonotype was observed a few times. This chain connects TRBV12-3 or TRBV12-4 to TRBJ2-2; no reliable D call. CDR3 length: 16 amino acids. Trimming took off 2 bases at V and 2 bases at J, with 12 bases between the two ends. Here the CDR3 reads CASSLSSHGNTGELFF. CDR3 bases: TGTGCCAGCAGTTTAAGCAGTCACGGAAACACCGGGGAGCTGTTTTTT.